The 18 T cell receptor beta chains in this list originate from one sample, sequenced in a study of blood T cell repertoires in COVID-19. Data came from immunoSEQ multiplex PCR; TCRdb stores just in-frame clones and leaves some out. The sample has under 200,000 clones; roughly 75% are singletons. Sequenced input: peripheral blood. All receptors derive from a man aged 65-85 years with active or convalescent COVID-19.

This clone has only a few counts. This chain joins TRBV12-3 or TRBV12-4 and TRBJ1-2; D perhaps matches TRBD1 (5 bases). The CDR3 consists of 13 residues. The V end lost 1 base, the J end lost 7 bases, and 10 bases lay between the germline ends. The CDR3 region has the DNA TGTGCCAGCAGTTTAGAAGGGGCTGGTGGCTACACCTTC. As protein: CASSLEGAGGYTF.

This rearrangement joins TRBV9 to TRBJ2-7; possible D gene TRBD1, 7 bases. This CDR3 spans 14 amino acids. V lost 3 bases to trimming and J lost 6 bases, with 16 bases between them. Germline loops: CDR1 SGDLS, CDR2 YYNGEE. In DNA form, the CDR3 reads TGTGCCAGCAGCGACGGACAGGTGGGAGGCGAGCAGTACTTC. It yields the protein CASSDGQVGGEQYF.

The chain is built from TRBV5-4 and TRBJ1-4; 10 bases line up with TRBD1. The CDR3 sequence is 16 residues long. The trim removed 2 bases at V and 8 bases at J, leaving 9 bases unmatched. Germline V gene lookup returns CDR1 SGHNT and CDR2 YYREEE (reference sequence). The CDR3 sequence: CASSLGTGAGEEKLFF. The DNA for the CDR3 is TGTGCCAGCAGCTTAGGGACAGGGGCTGGAGAAGAAAAACTGTTTTTT. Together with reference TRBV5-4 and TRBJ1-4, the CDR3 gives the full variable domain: ETGVTQSPTHLIKTRGQQVTLRCSSQSGHNTVSWYQQALGQGPQFIFQYYREEENGRGNFPPRFSGLQFPNYSSELNVNALELDDSALYLCASSLGTGAGEEKLFFGSGTQLSVL.

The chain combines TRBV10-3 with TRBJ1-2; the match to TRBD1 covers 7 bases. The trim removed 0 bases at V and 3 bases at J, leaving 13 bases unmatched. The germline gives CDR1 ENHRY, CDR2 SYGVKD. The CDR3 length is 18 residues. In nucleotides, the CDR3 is TGTGCCATCAGTGAGTCGATAGTCGTACCAACAGGGGACTATGGCTACACCTTC. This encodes CAISESIVVPTGDYGYTF.

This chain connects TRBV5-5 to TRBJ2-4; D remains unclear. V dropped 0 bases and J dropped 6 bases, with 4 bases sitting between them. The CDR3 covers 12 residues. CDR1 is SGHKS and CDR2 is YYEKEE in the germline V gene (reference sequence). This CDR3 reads CASSLGRNIQYF. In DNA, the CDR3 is TGTGCCAGCAGCTTGGGTAGAAACATTCAGTACTTC.

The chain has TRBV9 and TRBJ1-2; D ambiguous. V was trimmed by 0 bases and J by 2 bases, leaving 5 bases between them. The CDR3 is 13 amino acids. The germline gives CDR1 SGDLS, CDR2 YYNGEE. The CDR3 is CASSVVLNYGYTF. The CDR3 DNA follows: TGTGCCAGCAGCGTAGTCTTGAACTATGGCTACACCTTC.

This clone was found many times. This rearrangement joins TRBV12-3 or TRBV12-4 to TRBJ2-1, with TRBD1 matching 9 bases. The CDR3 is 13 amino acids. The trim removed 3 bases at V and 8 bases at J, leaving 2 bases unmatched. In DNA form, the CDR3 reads TGTGCCAGCAGTTTGGGACAGGGCCATGAGCAGTTCTTC. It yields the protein CASSLGQGHEQFF.

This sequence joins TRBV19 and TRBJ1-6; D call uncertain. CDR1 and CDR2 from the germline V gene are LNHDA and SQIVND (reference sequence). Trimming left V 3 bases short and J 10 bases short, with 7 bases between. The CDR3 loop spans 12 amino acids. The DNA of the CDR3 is TGTGCCAGTAGTATGCAAGAGTCACCCCTCCACTTT. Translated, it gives CASSMQESPLHF.

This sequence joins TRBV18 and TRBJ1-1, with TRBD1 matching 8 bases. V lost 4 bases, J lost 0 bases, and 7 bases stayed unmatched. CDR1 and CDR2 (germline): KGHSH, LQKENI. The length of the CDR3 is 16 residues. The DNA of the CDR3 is TGTGCCAGCTCACGTATCCAGGGGGCGGTGAACACTGAAGCTTTCTTT. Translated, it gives CASSRIQGAVNTEAFF.

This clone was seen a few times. CDR3 residues: CASSAITGTGPTGELFF. The CDR3 DNA reads TGTGCCAGCAGCGCTATTACCGGGACAGGACCCACCGGGGAGCTGTTTTTT. The chain uses TRBV9 and TRBJ2-2; the match to TRBD1 covers 8 bases. V lost 3 bases and J lost 4; bases outside the gene matches: 11. The CDR3 is made up of 17 amino acids. Germline V lookup: CDR1 SGDLS, CDR2 YYNGEE.

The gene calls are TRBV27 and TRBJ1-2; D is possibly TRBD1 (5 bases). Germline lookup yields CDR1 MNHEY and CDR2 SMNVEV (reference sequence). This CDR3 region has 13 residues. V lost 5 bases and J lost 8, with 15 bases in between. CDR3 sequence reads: CASSSRDSRGYTF. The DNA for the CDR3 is TGTGCCAGCAGTAGCCGGGACTCCCGAGGCTACACCTTC.

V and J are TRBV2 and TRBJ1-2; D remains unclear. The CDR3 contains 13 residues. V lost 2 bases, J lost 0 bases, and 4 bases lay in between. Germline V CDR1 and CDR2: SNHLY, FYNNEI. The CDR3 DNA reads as TGTGCCAGCAGTGAACGGGCTAACTATGGCTACACCTTC. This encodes CASSERANYGYTF.

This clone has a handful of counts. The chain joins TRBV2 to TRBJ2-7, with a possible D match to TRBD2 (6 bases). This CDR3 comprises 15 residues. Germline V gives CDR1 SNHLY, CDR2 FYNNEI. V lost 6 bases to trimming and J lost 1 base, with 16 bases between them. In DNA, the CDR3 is TGTGCCAGCAGATCCAACTCCGGGAGTTCCTACGAGCAGTACTTC. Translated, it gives CASRSNSGSSYEQYF. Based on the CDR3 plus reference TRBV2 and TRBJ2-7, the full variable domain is EPEVTQTPSHQVTQMGQEVILRCVPISNHLYFYWYRQILGQKVEFLVSFYNNEISEKSEIFDDQFSVERPDGSNFTLKIRSTKLEDSAMYFCASRSNSGSSYEQYFGPGTRLTVT.

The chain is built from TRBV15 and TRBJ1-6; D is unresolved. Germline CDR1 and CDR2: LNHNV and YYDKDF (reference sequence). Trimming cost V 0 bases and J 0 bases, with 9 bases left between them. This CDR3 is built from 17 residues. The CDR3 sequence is CATSRDFGSSYNSPLHF. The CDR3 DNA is TGTGCCACCAGCAGAGATTTTGGGAGCTCCTATAATTCACCCCTCCACTTT.

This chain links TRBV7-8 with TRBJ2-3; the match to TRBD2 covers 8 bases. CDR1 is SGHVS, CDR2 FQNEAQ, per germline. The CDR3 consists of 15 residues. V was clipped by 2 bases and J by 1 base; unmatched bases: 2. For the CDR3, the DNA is TGTGCCAGCAGCTTAAGGCGGGGGGGCACAGATACGCAGTATTTT. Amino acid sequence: CASSLRRGGTDTQYF.

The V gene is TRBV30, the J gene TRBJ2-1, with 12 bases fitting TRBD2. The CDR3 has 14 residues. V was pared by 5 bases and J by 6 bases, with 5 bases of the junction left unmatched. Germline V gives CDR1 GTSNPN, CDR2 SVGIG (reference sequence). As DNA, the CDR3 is TGTGCCTGGGAAGGACTAGCGGGGCTCAATGAGCAGTTCTTC. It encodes CAWEGLAGLNEQFF.

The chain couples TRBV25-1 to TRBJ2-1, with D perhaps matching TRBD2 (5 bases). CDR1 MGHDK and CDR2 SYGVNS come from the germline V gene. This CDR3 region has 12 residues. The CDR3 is CVGKNWYNEQFF. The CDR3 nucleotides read TGTGTCGGGAAGAATTGGTACAATGAGCAGTTCTTC.

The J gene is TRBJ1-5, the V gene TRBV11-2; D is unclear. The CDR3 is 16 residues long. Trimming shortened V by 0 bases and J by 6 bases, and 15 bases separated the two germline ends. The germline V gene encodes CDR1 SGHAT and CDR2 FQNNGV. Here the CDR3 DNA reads TGTGCCAGCAGCTTAGATCCTCACCGAGGTACTCAGCCCCAGCATTTT. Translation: CASSLDPHRGTQPQHF.